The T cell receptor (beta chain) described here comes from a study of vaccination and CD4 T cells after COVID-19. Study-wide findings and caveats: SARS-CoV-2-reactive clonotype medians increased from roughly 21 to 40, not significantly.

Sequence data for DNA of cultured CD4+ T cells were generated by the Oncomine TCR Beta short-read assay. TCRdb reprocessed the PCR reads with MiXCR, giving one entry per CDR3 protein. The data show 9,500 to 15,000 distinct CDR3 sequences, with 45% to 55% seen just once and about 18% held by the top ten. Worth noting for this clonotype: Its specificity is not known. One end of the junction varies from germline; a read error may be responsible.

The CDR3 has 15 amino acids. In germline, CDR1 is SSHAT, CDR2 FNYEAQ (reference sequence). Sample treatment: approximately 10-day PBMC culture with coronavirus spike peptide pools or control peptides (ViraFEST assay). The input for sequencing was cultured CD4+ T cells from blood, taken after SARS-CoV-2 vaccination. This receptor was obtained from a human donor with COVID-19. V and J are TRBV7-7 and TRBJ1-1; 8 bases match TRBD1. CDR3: CASSAIVQGETEAFF. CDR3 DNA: TGTGCTAGCAGCGCGATCGTACAGGGGGAAACTGAAGCTTTCTTT.